Following are 26 T cell receptor beta chains from one sample sequenced in a study of immune characterization of retroperitoneal liposarcoma. TCRdb re-analysed the PCR reads in MiXCR, keeping a single row per CDR3 protein. The sample lists approximately 11,000 distinct CDR3 sequences, 40% to 55% occurring once. Sequenced material: tumor tissue. The receptor source for this set is a female donor with retroperitoneal liposarcoma.

The V and J genes are TRBV6-1 and TRBJ1-1; a weak D match, TRBD1 (5 bases). V shed 2 bases and J shed 4 bases, with 14 bases lying between them. The CDR3 totals 15 residues. CDR1 MNHNS and CDR2 SASEGT come from the germline V gene. The CDR3 here is CASSEHGGVATEAFF. In DNA form, the CDR3 reads TGTGCCAGCAGTGAACACGGGGGGGTTGCCACTGAAGCTTTCTTT.

By its share, this clonotype is medium-sized. V usage is TRBV6-1 and J usage is TRBJ2-1; TRBD1 agrees at 10 bases. The CDR3 has 15 amino acids. CDR1 MNHNS and CDR2 SASEGT come from the germline V gene. V shed 4 bases, J shed 13 bases, and the junction held 13 bases outside the gene matches. The CDR3 here is CASSAWTGGAETQFF. The CDR3 coding sequence is TGTGCCAGCAGTGCCTGGACAGGGGGTGCGGAGACCCAGTTCTTC.

V gene TRBV7-3 combines with J gene TRBJ2-1; 9 positions match TRBD2. The junction had 7 bases not matched to a gene; V was cut back by 1 base and J by 6 bases. Germline V gene data show CDR1 as SGHTA and CDR2 as FQGTGA. The CDR3 sequence is 16 residues long. CDR3 in DNA: TGTGCCAGCAGCTTAAAACCGGCGGGGGGGTCCAATGAGCAGTTCTTC. It specifies CASSLKPAGGSNEQFF.

This clonotype was seen only a few times. The chain links TRBV6-1 to TRBJ2-3; D gene ambiguous. Trimming took 2 bases from V and 2 from J, leaving 11 bases between them. CDR3 length: 15 amino acids. The V gene's germline CDR1 is MNHNS and CDR2 SASEGT. This CDR3 reads CASSERSGYTDTQYF. CDR3 DNA: TGTGCCAGCAGTGAACGGTCAGGATACACAGATACGCAGTATTTT.

The chain is built from TRBV6-9 and TRBJ2-1, with 12 bases fitting TRBD1. J lost 10 bases, V lost 6 bases, and 10 bases had no gene match. Germline lookup yields CDR1 MNHGY and CDR2 SVAAGI. The CDR3 consists of 15 residues. CDR3 nucleotide sequence: TGTGCCAGCAGCATACCGGGACAGGGGGCTGACGAGCAGTTCTTC. It encodes CASSIPGQGADEQFF.

This rearrangement joins TRBV6-6 to TRBJ2-1, with D unclear. TRBJ2-5 explains the end of the DNA better; the J call may be wrong. This CDR3 is built from 14 residues. Germline V gives CDR1 MNHNY, CDR2 SVGAGI (reference sequence). CDR3 DNA: TGTGCCAGCAGTTACTCGCCAGGTGCCGCGACCCAGTACTTC. Amino acids: CASSYSPGAATQYF.

This chain connects TRBV6-1 to TRBJ2-2; the match to TRBD1 covers 7 bases. Germline CDR1 and CDR2: MNHNS and SASEGT. This CDR3 has 15 residues. Trimming at V came to 4 bases and at J to 0 bases, leaving 2 bases not matched to a gene. The CDR3 loop reads CASSAGTANTGELFF. CDR3 nucleotide sequence: TGTGCCAGCAGTGCTGGGACAGCGAACACCGGGGAGCTGTTTTTT.

The J gene is TRBJ2-3, the V gene TRBV6-1; the match to TRBD2 covers 14 bases. The V and J ends lost 8 bases and 1 base, in that order; junction bases with no gene match: 8. The CDR3 totals 17 residues. Germline values: CDR1 MNHNS, CDR2 SASEGT. The DNA of the CDR3 is TGTGCCAGCTCCCGACTAGCGGGGGGGGGGGGCACAGATACGCAGTATTTT. Protein sequence: CASSRLAGGGGTDTQYF.

The rearrangement joins TRBV11-2 to TRBJ2-1, with 9 bases lining up with TRBD1. The CDR3 spans 16 residues. The V and J ends lost 3 bases and 10 bases, in that order; junction bases with no gene match: 13. CDR1 is SGHAT, CDR2 FQNNGV, per germline. CDR3 in amino acids: CASSFRSGTGTYEQFF. CDR3 in DNA: TGTGCCAGCAGCTTTCGTTCCGGGACAGGGACCTACGAGCAGTTCTTC.

Comments on this clonotype: Germline and junction disagree at one end, which may indicate a read error. The chain carries TRBV12-3 or TRBV12-4 and TRBJ2-5; D is possibly TRBD1 (9 bases). CDR3 length equals 14 residues. This CDR3 is CAGHRGRGAYEQLF. In DNA form, the CDR3 reads TGTGCCGGACACAGGGGGCGGGGGGCGTACGAGCAGTTATTC.

This rearrangement joins TRBV6-6 to TRBJ2-1, with D hard to call. With 5 bases removed from V and 8 bases from J, the gap between germline ends came to 13 bases. This CDR3 has 13 residues. The germline CDR1 and CDR2 sequences are MNHNY and SVGAGI (reference sequence). The CDR3 DNA is TGTGCCAGCAGTGATTATTCTACGTATGAGCAGTTCTTC. Protein: CASSDYSTYEQFF.

J is TRBJ2-4 and V is TRBV6-8; weak D call: TRBD2 (5 bases). The DNA end is more similar to TRBJ2-1, so the J call may be wrong. The CDR3 loop spans 13 amino acids. CDR1 MNHGY and CDR2 SAAAGT come from the germline V gene. CDR3 protein: CASSMREYNEQFF. The CDR3 region has the DNA TGTGCCAGCAGTATGAGGGAGTACAATGAGCAGTTCTTC.

The J gene is TRBJ2-3, the V gene TRBV6-4, with 7 bases that match TRBD1. From germline, CDR1 is MRHNA and CDR2 SNTAGT. This CDR3 is 15 amino acids long. Trimming took 6 bases from V and 1 from J; bases not matched to a gene: 7. The CDR3 loop reads CASSARTGGTDTQYF. The CDR3, as DNA: TGTGCCAGCAGCGCCAGAACAGGGGGCACAGATACGCAGTATTTT.

The chain has TRBV10-1 and TRBJ2-1, with a possible D match to TRBD2 (6 bases). The end of the DNA aligns better with TRBJ2-5, so the J call may be wrong. Germline assignment: CDR1 WNHNN and CDR2 SYGVQD (reference sequence). This CDR3 contains 13 residues. The CDR3 spells CASAREIEETQYF. The CDR3 coding sequence is TGCGCCAGCGCCCGGGAGATTGAAGAGACCCAGTACTTC.

As regards this clonotype: A much larger clone differs from this one at a single base, so this may be a read error. The chain recombines TRBV6-5 with TRBJ2-1, with TRBD1 identical over 7 bases. The V gene's germline CDR1 is MNHEY and CDR2 SVGAGI. The length of the CDR3 is 14 residues. DNA of the CDR3: TGTGCCAGCAGTTTAGGGACAGTCTACACTGAGCAGTTCTTC. Protein: CASSLGTVYTEQFF.

The V gene is TRBV28, the J gene TRBJ2-1; 11 bases fit TRBD2. J was trimmed by 3 bases and V by 5 bases; bases with no gene match: 3. The CDR3 totals 15 residues. Germline V lookup: CDR1 MDHEN, CDR2 SYDVKM. The CDR3 sequence: CASSPGTSGYNEQFF. For the CDR3, the DNA is TGTGCCAGCAGTCCCGGGACTAGCGGCTACAATGAGCAGTTCTTC.

With respect to this clonotype: A much larger clone differs from this one at a single base, so this may be a read error. The V call is TRBV6-1, the J call TRBJ2-1; D remains unclear. Germline values: CDR1 MNHNS, CDR2 SASEGT. This CDR3 is built from 14 residues. CDR3 bases: TGTACCAGCAAGTGGAACGACGGTACCTACGAGCAGTTCTTC. It codes for CTSKWNDGTYEQFF.

For this clonotype: Lacking the conserved final phenylalanine or tryptophan, this CDR3 likely reflects a read error. Because the CDR3's place on the DNA is in doubt, the DNA is left out and the CDR3 is given as listed by TCRdb. This chain connects TRBV16 to TRBJ2-3. The CDR3 length equals 11 residues, ends included. CDR1 is KGHSY and CDR2 is FQNENV in the germline V gene. The CDR3 here is CIISRDGVYHV.

With regard to this clonotype: The CDR3 end shows no conserved phenylalanine or tryptophan, and so a read error is likely. No DNA is shown, since the ends of the CDR3 on it are uncertain; the CDR3 is the one TCRdb lists. V usage is TRBV12-5 and J usage is TRBJ2-3. Termini included, the CDR3 measures 8 amino acids. Germline CDR1 reads LGHNT; CDR2 reads FRNRAP. This CDR3 reads CRDGVSPC.

As to this clonotype: The junction departs from the called germline gene at one end, perhaps through a read error. The chain has TRBV7-4 and TRBJ2-5; a weak D match, TRBD1 (6 bases). Per the germline V gene, CDR1 is SGHVT and CDR2 is SQSDAQ. The CDR3 spans 15 residues. CDR3 loop: CASQHERGIQESQYF. Here the CDR3 DNA reads TGTGCCAGCCAACACGAGAGGGGGATCCAAGAGTCCCAGTACTTC.

The chain joins TRBV7-8 to TRBJ2-7; possibly TRBD2 for D (5 bases). V shed 3 bases and J shed 0 bases, with 12 bases lying between them. Per the germline V gene, CDR1 is SGHVS and CDR2 is FQNEAQ. CDR3 length: 15 amino acids. The CDR3 spells CASSLDRGFSYEQYF. As DNA, the CDR3 is TGTGCCAGCAGCTTGGACCGGGGATTCTCCTACGAGCAGTACTTC.

The chain couples TRBV6-5 to TRBJ2-1, with D perhaps TRBD2 (5 bases). V lost 6 bases, J lost 9 bases, and 18 bases lay in between. Germline V gives CDR1 MNHEY, CDR2 SVGAGI. This CDR3 has 14 amino acids. The DNA of the CDR3 is TGTGCCAGCAGCCCCTCGTGGGAGATGGGTGAGCAGTTCTTC. Translating gives CASSPSWEMGEQFF.

In this sample, this clonotype turned up a few times. V usage is TRBV6-1 and J usage is TRBJ1-1; D remains unclear. Trimming took 4 bases from V and 5 from J, leaving 14 bases between them. The CDR3 is 14 residues long. Per germline, CDR1 MNHNS and CDR2 SASEGT. This CDR3 is CASSGVGVRTEAFF. The CDR3 nucleotides read TGTGCCAGCAGTGGAGTCGGGGTGCGTACTGAAGCTTTCTTT.

The chain links TRBV4-1 to TRBJ1-5, with D possibly matching TRBD1 (6 bases). V was trimmed by 5 bases and J by 3 bases, leaving 11 bases between them. Germline values: CDR1 MGHRA, CDR2 YSYEKL. The CDR3 runs 14 residues. CDR3: CASSSGQHNQPQHF. DNA for the CDR3: TGCGCCAGCAGCTCCGGACAGCACAATCAGCCCCAGCATTTT.

This clonotype was detected a few times. The CDR3 DNA reads as TGTGCCAGCAGTTCATGGGTGAACACTGAAGCTTTCTTT. It codes for CASSSWVNTEAFF. The V and J genes are TRBV27 and TRBJ1-1, with D unclear. Germline V CDR1 and CDR2: MNHEY, SMNVEV (reference sequence). CDR3 length: 13 amino acids. Trimming removed 4 bases from V and 0 bases from J, with 6 bases in between.

In this sample, this clonotype turned up a few times. The genes are TRBV6-1 and TRBJ2-1, with TRBD1 identical over 7 bases. The CDR3 runs to 14 residues. V lost 7 bases and J lost 13; bases outside the gene matches: 16. Germline CDR1 reads MNHNS; CDR2 reads SASEGT. This CDR3 is CASTKTGQQETQFF. CDR3 DNA: TGTGCCAGCACTAAGACGGGACAGCAAGAGACCCAGTTCTTC.